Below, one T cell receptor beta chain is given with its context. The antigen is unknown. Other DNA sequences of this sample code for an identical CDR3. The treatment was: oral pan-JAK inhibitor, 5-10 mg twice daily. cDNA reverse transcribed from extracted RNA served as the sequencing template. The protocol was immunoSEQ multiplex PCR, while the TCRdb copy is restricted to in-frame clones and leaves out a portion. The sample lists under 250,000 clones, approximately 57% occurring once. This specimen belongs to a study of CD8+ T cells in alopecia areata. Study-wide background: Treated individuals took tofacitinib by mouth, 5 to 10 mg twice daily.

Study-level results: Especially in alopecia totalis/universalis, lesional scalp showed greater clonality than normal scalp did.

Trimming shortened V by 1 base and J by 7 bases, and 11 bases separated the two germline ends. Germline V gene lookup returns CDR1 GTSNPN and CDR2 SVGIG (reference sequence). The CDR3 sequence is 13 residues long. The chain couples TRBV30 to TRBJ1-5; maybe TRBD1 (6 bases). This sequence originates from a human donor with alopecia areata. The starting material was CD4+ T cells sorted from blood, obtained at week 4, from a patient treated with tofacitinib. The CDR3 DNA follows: TGTGCCTGGAGTGAACAGGGAGGACAGCCCCAGCATTTT. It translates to CAWSEQGGQPQHF.